This TCR beta chain was obtained from a study of blood T cell repertoires in COVID-19. Across the study: Acute and convalescent COVID-19 samples came from the United States, Italy and Spain. PBMCs, B-cell-depleted T cells, or T cells provided the cDNA or gDNA that made up the material.

In the study's own analysis: Reference gene primers were amplified, and this amplification served to estimate nucleated cell counts. Profiled with immunoSEQ multiplex PCR; TCRdb holds only in-frame clones, not every one. The DNA was the basis for D and trimming; V, J and clone size are from that table. The repertoire consists of about 220,000 clones, with about 80% occurring once and the leading ten covering 2% to 2.5%. V was cut by 5 bases and J by 0 bases, with 8 bases left in between. The CDR3 totals 14 residues. Germline CDR1 and CDR2: LNHDA and SQIVND (reference sequence). Sequencing was performed on peripheral blood. The clonotype comes from a woman in her sixties with acute or convalescent COVID-19. This chain uses TRBV19 with TRBJ1-5; D is unresolved. The CDR3 protein is CASSGQTSNQPQHF. CDR3 sequence (DNA): TGTGCCAGTAGTGGGCAGACTAGCAATCAGCCCCAGCATTTT.